Below are 5 T cell receptor beta chains sequenced from a single sample in a study of control samples from healthy donors and cancer patients. The protocol was immunoSEQ multiplex PCR, while the TCRdb copy is restricted to in-frame clones and leaves out a portion. The sample has just under 150,000 clones; approximately 91% are singletons. Sequenced material: blood. These receptors originate from a man younger than 40 in good health.

In the case of this clone: A read error may be the cause here, since a much bigger clone is one base away. The rearrangement uses TRBV9 and TRBJ2-2; a possible D gene is TRBD2 (7 bases). The V end lost 2 bases, the J end lost 5 bases, and 16 bases lay between the germline ends. CDR3 size: 16 residues. Germline CDR1 and CDR2: SGDLS and YYNGEE. The CDR3 DNA is TGTGCCAGCAGCGTCCTTAGGGGGGGAGGGACCGGGGAGCTGTTTTTT. Protein: CASSVLRGGGTGELFF.

The chain employs TRBV19 and TRBJ1-3; D may be TRBD1 (6 bases). Germline V gene sequence: CDR1 LNHDA, CDR2 SQIVND (reference sequence). Trimming pared 6 bases from V and 0 bases from J, leaving 18 bases between. The CDR3 is 17 residues long. This chain's CDR3 is CASSPVGGMNSGNTIYF. CDR3 nucleotide sequence: TGTGCCAGTAGCCCGGTAGGGGGGATGAACTCTGGAAACACCATATATTTT.

The chain joins TRBV9 to TRBJ1-2, with 7 bases that match TRBD1. CDR3 length: 14 residues. V dropped 4 bases and J dropped 6; count of bases not matched to a gene: 9. CDR1 is SGDLS, CDR2 YYNGEE, per germline. The CDR3 here is CASSLGQVKDGYTF. CDR3 DNA: TGTGCCAGCAGCCTAGGACAGGTGAAAGATGGCTACACCTTC. Variable domain in full (rest from reference TRBV9 and TRBJ1-2): DSGVTQTPKHLITATGQRVTLRCSPRSGDLSVYWYQQSLDQGLQFLIQYYNGEERAKGNILERFSAQQFPDLHSELNLSSLELGDSALYFCASSLGQVKDGYTFGSGTRLTVV.

This clone was seen just once. The chain links TRBV7-9 to TRBJ2-5; D ambiguous. The V end was cut by 10 bases, the J end by 1 base, with 10 bases between. The CDR3 extends over 12 amino acids. Germline V gene lookup returns CDR1 SEHNR and CDR2 FQNEAQ (reference sequence). The CDR3 region has the DNA TGTGCCATTATGACATTCCAAGAGACCCAGTACTTC. This gives the protein CAIMTFQETQYF.

The rearrangement joins TRBV30 to TRBJ2-7, with D perhaps TRBD1 or TRBD2 (7 bases each). Trimming took 0 bases from V and 3 from J, leaving 12 bases between them. CDR1 and CDR2 from the germline V gene are GTSNPN and SVGIG (reference sequence). The CDR3 sequence is 14 residues long. CDR3 sequence reads: CAWSVAGGVYEQYF. CDR3 DNA: TGTGCCTGGAGTGTGGCAGGGGGGGTCTACGAGCAGTACTTC.